A selection of T cell receptor beta chains follows, all from one sample in a study of a mutant IDH1 vaccine in newly diagnosed glioma. The data were produced by immunoSEQ multiplex PCR, yet TCRdb's version contains in-frame clones alone and is incomplete. The sample consists of around 99,000 clones, around four fifths of them appearing once. Specimen: PBMCs, collected from a glioma patient treated with radiotherapy, temozolomide or both. These receptors all stem from a man aged 35 to 55 with glioma. The CDR3 runs from the conserved cysteine through the conserved F or W. Fields, in order: D gene, J gene, clone size, V gene, CDR3 DNA, CDR3 protein. A D gene is named only where the DNA matches it firmly. Size is stated for part of the rows, as once, few or many counts, or as a class when the clone is expanded.

d_gene: NA
j_gene: TRBJ2-7
abundance: NA
v_gene: TRBV10-3
CDR3nt: TGTGCCATCGGATCCTACGAGCAGTACTTC
CDR3aa: CAIGSYEQYF

d_gene: NA
j_gene: TRBJ2-1
abundance: NA
v_gene: TRBV6-1
CDR3nt: TGTGCCAGCAGTGATCGGGGCAATTCCTACAATGAGCAGTTCTTC
CDR3aa: CASSDRGNSYNEQFF

d_gene: NA
j_gene: TRBJ2-1
abundance: NA
v_gene: TRBV9
CDR3nt: TGTGCCAGCAGCGTGGTGGGAGGCTCCTACAATGAGCAGTTCTTC
CDR3aa: CASSVVGGSYNEQFF

d_gene: TRBD1
j_gene: TRBJ1-6
abundance: NA
v_gene: TRBV6-1
CDR3nt: TGTGCCACCCAGGACAGGGTGCATAATTCACCCCTCCACTTT
CDR3aa: CATQDRVHNSPLHF

d_gene: TRBD1
j_gene: TRBJ1-4
abundance: NA
v_gene: TRBV7-2
CDR3nt: TGTGCCAGCAGCACGCAAGGGGGCACTAATGAAAAACTGTTTTTT
CDR3aa: CASSTQGGTNEKLFF

d_gene: NA
j_gene: TRBJ1-5
abundance: once
v_gene: TRBV19
CDR3nt: TGTGCCAGTAGCCCCGACGGGACCAGCAATCAGCCCCAGCATTTT
CDR3aa: CASSPDGTSNQPQHF

d_gene: NA
j_gene: TRBJ2-1
abundance: NA
v_gene: TRBV19
CDR3nt: TGTGCCAGTAGTCAGGTCCAGGGGATTTACAATGAGCAGTTCTTC
CDR3aa: CASSQVQGIYNEQFF

d_gene: NA
j_gene: TRBJ2-5
abundance: NA
v_gene: TRBV9
CDR3nt: TGTGCCAGCAGCGTACAGCCAGGGGCAGAGACCCAGTACTTC
CDR3aa: CASSVQPGAETQYF

d_gene: NA
j_gene: TRBJ2-3
abundance: NA
v_gene: TRBV6-4
CDR3nt: TGTGCCAGCAGTGAGGGGGAGGAGGCAGATACGCAGTATTTT
CDR3aa: CASSEGEEADTQYF

d_gene: TRBD2
j_gene: TRBJ2-3
abundance: NA
v_gene: TRBV4-1
CDR3nt: TGCGCCAGCAGCCCGCAGCGGGGAAGTGATACGCAGTATTTT
CDR3aa: CASSPQRGSDTQYF

d_gene: NA
j_gene: TRBJ2-3
abundance: NA
v_gene: TRBV27
CDR3nt: TGTGCCAGCAGTTCTGCGGATACGCAGTATTTT
CDR3aa: CASSSADTQYF

d_gene: NA
j_gene: TRBJ2-5
abundance: NA
v_gene: TRBV2
CDR3nt: TGTGCCAGCAGTGGGGACTTCCAAGAGACCCAGTACTTC
CDR3aa: CASSGDFQETQYF

d_gene: NA
j_gene: TRBJ1-1
abundance: many
v_gene: TRBV4-1
CDR3nt: TGCGCCAGCAGCCAAGACGGGCACCCGAACACTGAAGCTTTCTTT
CDR3aa: CASSQDGHPNTEAFF

d_gene: TRBD1
j_gene: TRBJ2-7
abundance: NA
v_gene: TRBV2
CDR3nt: TGTGCCAGCGCCGGGACAGGGGGGTACGAGCAGTACTTC
CDR3aa: CASAGTGGYEQYF

d_gene: TRBD1
j_gene: TRBJ1-5
abundance: NA
v_gene: TRBV5-5
CDR3nt: TGTGCCAGCAGCTGGACAGGTTATAGCAATCAGCCCCAGCATTTT
CDR3aa: CASSWTGYSNQPQHF

d_gene: NA
j_gene: TRBJ1-2
abundance: NA
v_gene: TRBV19
CDR3nt: TGTGCCAGTAGTATTATGTCAGGCTCCGGTTTTGGGGGCTACACCTTC
CDR3aa: CASSIMSGSGFGGYTF

d_gene: TRBD1
j_gene: TRBJ1-1
abundance: NA
v_gene: TRBV5-6
CDR3nt: TGTGCCAGCAGCTTCCGACAGGGGTGGAGGAACACTGAAGCTTTCTTT
CDR3aa: CASSFRQGWRNTEAFF

d_gene: NA
j_gene: TRBJ1-5
abundance: NA
v_gene: TRBV5-8
CDR3nt: TGTGCCAGCAGTTTGGGCGGACGGTCCAATCAGCCCCAGCATTTT
CDR3aa: CASSLGGRSNQPQHF

d_gene: TRBD1
j_gene: TRBJ1-5
abundance: few
v_gene: TRBV5-6
CDR3nt: TGTGCCAGCAGCGTCGGACAGGGGGCGAATAGCAATCAGCCCCAGCATTTT
CDR3aa: CASSVGQGANSNQPQHF

d_gene: NA
j_gene: TRBJ2-7
abundance: NA
v_gene: TRBV27
CDR3nt: TGTGCCAGCAGTTTTCGTCGGATCAGCTTCGAGCAGTACTTC
CDR3aa: CASSFRRISFEQYF

d_gene: NA
j_gene: TRBJ2-5
abundance: NA
v_gene: TRBV2
CDR3nt: TGTGCCAGCAGTGATAGTAGGTTGGGGGGTACCCAGTACTTC
CDR3aa: CASSDSRLGGTQYF

d_gene: NA
j_gene: TRBJ1-6
abundance: NA
v_gene: TRBV5-1
CDR3nt: TGCGCCAGCAGCGCAGAGAGCTCCTATAATTCACCCCTCCACTTT
CDR3aa: CASSAESSYNSPLHF

d_gene: TRBD2
j_gene: TRBJ2-3
abundance: once
v_gene: TRBV30
CDR3nt: TGTGCCTGGAGTGTAATGGGGGCTAGCGGGACAGATACGCAGTATTTT
CDR3aa: CAWSVMGASGTDTQYF

d_gene: NA
j_gene: TRBJ2-2
abundance: NA
v_gene: TRBV13
CDR3nt: TGTGCCAGCAGCTTCAGGACGAAGAACACCGGGGAGCTGTTTTTT
CDR3aa: CASSFRTKNTGELFF

d_gene: NA
j_gene: TRBJ2-6
abundance: few
v_gene: TRBV4-3
CDR3nt: TGCGCCAGCAGCCAAGCCGCTAGCAGCTCTGGGGCCAACGTCCTGACTTTC
CDR3aa: CASSQAASSSGANVLTF

d_gene: TRBD1
j_gene: TRBJ1-5
abundance: NA
v_gene: TRBV7-2
CDR3nt: TGTGCCAGCAGCAAAACCGGGACAGGGGGTCTGCCCCAGCATTTT
CDR3aa: CASSKTGTGGLPQHF

d_gene: TRBD1
j_gene: TRBJ2-7
abundance: NA
v_gene: TRBV19
CDR3nt: TGTGCCAGTAGTCGCGCCTGGACAGGGGAGAGCTCCTACGAGCAGTACTTC
CDR3aa: CASSRAWTGESSYEQYF

d_gene: NA
j_gene: TRBJ2-2
abundance: NA
v_gene: TRBV5-5
CDR3nt: TGTGCCAGCAGCTTGATAGTGACTAGAGACACCGGGGAGCTGTTTTTT
CDR3aa: CASSLIVTRDTGELFF

d_gene: NA
j_gene: TRBJ1-2
abundance: NA
v_gene: TRBV5-4
CDR3nt: TGTGCCAGCAGCTTACTCCCCGCAGGGGACTATGGCTACACCTTC
CDR3aa: CASSLLPAGDYGYTF

d_gene: NA
j_gene: TRBJ2-7
abundance: NA
v_gene: TRBV14
CDR3nt: TGTGCCAGCAGCCCCGCCTCAAGGCAGTACTTC
CDR3aa: CASSPASRQYF

d_gene: TRBD1
j_gene: TRBJ2-2
abundance: NA
v_gene: TRBV11-2
CDR3nt: TGTGCCAGCAGCTTAGACCCTCCGGGACAGGGGCGCCCTGGGGAGCTGTTTTTT
CDR3aa: CASSLDPPGQGRPGELFF

d_gene: NA
j_gene: TRBJ1-2
abundance: NA
v_gene: TRBV9
CDR3nt: TGTGCCAGCAGCGTAGCAGGGATAAGCGCCTATGGCTACACCTTC
CDR3aa: CASSVAGISAYGYTF

d_gene: NA
j_gene: TRBJ2-7
abundance: NA
v_gene: TRBV6-5
CDR3nt: TGTGCCAGCAGTTACATAGAGGGCCTCGAGCAGTACTTC
CDR3aa: CASSYIEGLEQYF

d_gene: TRBD1
j_gene: TRBJ1-1
abundance: once
v_gene: TRBV9
CDR3nt: TGTGCCAGCAGCGTAGTTCCGGGACAGGGAACCACTGAAGCTTTCTTT
CDR3aa: CASSVVPGQGTTEAFF

d_gene: NA
j_gene: TRBJ2-7
abundance: few
v_gene: TRBV4-3
CDR3nt: TGCGCCAGCAGCCAAGAAGGGGTATCAGGCTACGAGCAGTACTTC
CDR3aa: CASSQEGVSGYEQYF

d_gene: NA
j_gene: TRBJ1-5
abundance: NA
v_gene: TRBV6-6
CDR3nt: TGTGCCAGCAGTTTCTCGGGCGGCTTCAATCAGCCCCAGCATTTT
CDR3aa: CASSFSGGFNQPQHF

d_gene: NA
j_gene: TRBJ1-1
abundance: NA
v_gene: TRBV11-2
CDR3nt: TGTGCCAGCAGCTTCGGGGGCGCGGGGAACACTGAAGCTTTCTTT
CDR3aa: CASSFGGAGNTEAFF

d_gene: NA
j_gene: TRBJ2-5
abundance: NA
v_gene: TRBV11-2
CDR3nt: TGTGCCAGCAGGGCGGCGGGATGGAGGCGAGAGACCCAGTACTTC
CDR3aa: CASRAAGWRRETQYF

d_gene: NA
j_gene: TRBJ2-1
abundance: NA
v_gene: TRBV27
CDR3nt: TGTGCCAGCAGTCCCCGGGGCAGGGACTCCAATGAGCAGTTCTTC
CDR3aa: CASSPRGRDSNEQFF

d_gene: NA
j_gene: TRBJ2-4
abundance: NA
v_gene: TRBV19
CDR3nt: TGTGCCAGTAGTAGGAGCGGGGCCAAAAACATTCAGTACTTC
CDR3aa: CASSRSGAKNIQYF

d_gene: NA
j_gene: TRBJ2-7
abundance: NA
v_gene: TRBV6-1
CDR3nt: TGTGCCAGCAGTGAACGGGGCCAGGAGGACCCCTACGAGCAGTACTTC
CDR3aa: CASSERGQEDPYEQYF

d_gene: NA
j_gene: TRBJ2-3
abundance: NA
v_gene: TRBV19
CDR3nt: TGTGCCAGTAGTATCGGAGCAACCTACACAGATACGCAGTATTTT
CDR3aa: CASSIGATYTDTQYF

d_gene: TRBD1
j_gene: TRBJ2-1
abundance: NA
v_gene: TRBV11-3
CDR3nt: TGTGCCAGCAGCAGGAAACAGGGGGATGAGCAGTTCTTC
CDR3aa: CASSRKQGDEQFF

d_gene: NA
j_gene: TRBJ1-2
abundance: NA
v_gene: TRBV18
CDR3nt: TGTGCCAGCTCACCACCACCTATGGAGAATAACTATGGCTACACCTTC
CDR3aa: CASSPPPMENNYGYTF

d_gene: NA
j_gene: TRBJ1-1
abundance: few
v_gene: TRBV9
CDR3nt: TGTGCCAGCAGCCAACAGGGTGGGAACACTGAAGCTTTCTTT
CDR3aa: CASSQQGGNTEAFF

d_gene: NA
j_gene: TRBJ2-1
abundance: NA
v_gene: TRBV11-2
CDR3nt: TGTGCCAGCAGCTCACTAGTATCCCGGGGTGAGCAGTTCTTC
CDR3aa: CASSSLVSRGEQFF

d_gene: NA
j_gene: TRBJ2-1
abundance: NA
v_gene: TRBV9
CDR3nt: TGTGCCAGCAGCGTAGTTCCTAGAAATGAGCAGTTCTTC
CDR3aa: CASSVVPRNEQFF

d_gene: NA
j_gene: TRBJ1-1
abundance: NA
v_gene: TRBV6-6
CDR3nt: TGTGCCAGCAGGCAGGTTGACACTGAAGCTTTCTTT
CDR3aa: CASRQVDTEAFF

d_gene: NA
j_gene: TRBJ1-5
abundance: once
v_gene: TRBV6-5
CDR3nt: TGTGCCAGCAGTGACAGAAATAGCAATCAGCCCCAGCATTTT
CDR3aa: CASSDRNSNQPQHF

d_gene: TRBD2
j_gene: TRBJ2-5
abundance: NA
v_gene: TRBV30
CDR3nt: TGTGCTCGGAGCGGTGGTAGCGGGAGGGCCATAGAGACCCAGTACTTC
CDR3aa: CARSGGSGRAIETQYF

d_gene: NA
j_gene: TRBJ2-1
abundance: once
v_gene: TRBV14
CDR3nt: TGTGCCAGCAGAGGGGGGGCAAGTGAGCAGTTCTTC
CDR3aa: CASRGGASEQFF